This T cell receptor (beta chain) was retrieved from a study of CXCR3-negative and CXCR3-positive naive CD8 T cells. In preparing the TRB cDNA libraries, 5' RACE with UMI labels was used. TCRdb reprocessed the 5' RACE reads and stores each CDR3 protein as one record, lacking DNA. Its listing shows over 100,000 distinct CDR3 sequences. A note on this clonotype: Its antigen is not known.

This CDR3 region has 12 residues. The germline V gene has CDR1 ENHRY and CDR2 SYGVKD. Study outcomes and limitations: A higher hydrophobicity marked the TRB CDR3s of CXCR3-positive naive cells versus CXCR3-negative naive cells.

The chain recombines TRBV10-3 with TRBJ1-1; TCRdb gives TRBD1 as the D gene, but with no DNA this cannot be confirmed. Sequencing used naive CXCR3+ CD8+ T cells from blood. Subset meaning: CD45RO-CCR7+CD27+CD95- naive CD8+ T cells expressing CXCR3 (TNR3+). The clonotype was recovered from a human donor in good health. Some clones in this sample may be carry-over from other donors' samples. The CDR3 sequence is CAIRMPGFEAFF.